What follows describes a single T cell receptor (beta chain). What it recognizes is unknown. The PCR had 60 Vbeta and 13 Jbeta primers. Sequencing used immunoSEQ multiplex PCR; TCRdb keeps in-frame clones, though not all of them. The sample shows over 100,000 clones, about three quarters of them seen only once. The donors were healthy bone marrow donors. The CDR3 loop spans 16 amino acids. Germline V gene lookup returns CDR1 SNHLY and CDR2 FYNNEI. The V end was cut by 1 base, the J end by 2 bases, with 12 bases between. The data were taken from a study of cytomegalovirus exposure and HLA in healthy donors. Study-wide context: The study placed approximately 78% of its 398 genotyped donors in the Caucasian-associated ancestry cluster. Notes on the study in general: Data from an earlier analysis indicated that most TCR beta V segments were productive either about 90% or about 30% of the time.

The TCR sequence derives from a young woman in good health and CMV-seropositive. Source material: PBMCs. The V gene is TRBV2, the J gene TRBJ1-5; a weak D match, TRBD1 (5 bases). The DNA of the CDR3 is TGTGCCAGCAGTGAAGGGACAAGGTATGGCAATCAGCCCCAGCATTTT. It encodes CASSEGTRYGNQPQHF.